This T cell receptor (beta chain) appears in the sequencing data of a study of OX40 agonist ivuxolimab in advanced cancers. Produced via immunoSEQ multiplex PCR; TCRdb's table is partial and in-frame only. This table holds tens of thousands of clones, 90% to 95% found once. This clone was found a few times. Looked up from germline, CDR1 is SGHAT and CDR2 is FQDESV (reference sequence). The CDR3 has 16 amino acids. V was clipped by 6 bases and J by 1 base, with 13 bases between them. V and J are TRBV11-1 and TRBJ2-6, with TRBD1 as a possible D gene (6 bases). The source material was CD4+ or CD8+ T cells sorted from blood, sampled in a trial of the OX40 agonist ivuxolimab. The receptor was isolated from an adult with an advanced solid tumor such as melanoma, head and neck, liver or kidney cancer. Here the CDR3 DNA reads TGTGCCAGCAGTCCCACAGGGCTATCTGGGGCCAACGTCCTGACTTTC. Residues: CASSPTGLSGANVLTF.